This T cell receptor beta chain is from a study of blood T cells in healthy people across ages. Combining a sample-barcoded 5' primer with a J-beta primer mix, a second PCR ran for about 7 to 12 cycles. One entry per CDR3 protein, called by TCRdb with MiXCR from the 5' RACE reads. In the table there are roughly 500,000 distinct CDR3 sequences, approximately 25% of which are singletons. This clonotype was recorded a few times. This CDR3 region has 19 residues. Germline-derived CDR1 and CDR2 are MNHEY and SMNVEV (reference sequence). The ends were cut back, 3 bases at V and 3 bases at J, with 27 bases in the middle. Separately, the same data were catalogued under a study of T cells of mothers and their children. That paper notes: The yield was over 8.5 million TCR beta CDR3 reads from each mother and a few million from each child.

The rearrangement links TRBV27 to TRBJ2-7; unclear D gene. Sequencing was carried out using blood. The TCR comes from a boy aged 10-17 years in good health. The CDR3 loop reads CASSFSGHRVRPPFYEQYF. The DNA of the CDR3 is TGTGCCAGCAGTTTTAGTGGGCACCGGGTTCGACCCCCCTTCTACGAGCAGTACTTC.